Following are 3 T cell receptor beta chains from one sample sequenced in a study of blood T cell repertoires in COVID-19. The protocol was immunoSEQ multiplex PCR, while the TCRdb copy is restricted to in-frame clones and leaves out a portion. The data contain some 140,000 clones, approximately 84% of them singletons. Sample: PBMCs or T cells enriched from blood (not recorded which). The receptors were sampled from a man in his forties with acute COVID-19.

The genes are TRBV3-1 (or the pseudogene TRBV3-2) and TRBJ2-5; TRBD2 matches 12 bases. The germline V gene has CDR1 LGHDT and CDR2 YNNKEL (reference sequence). Trimming at V came to 1 base and at J to 3 bases, leaving 3 bases not matched to a gene. CDR3 length: 16 amino acids. CDR3 amino acids: CASSQGLAGVKETQYF. In nucleotides, the CDR3 is TGTGCCAGCAGCCAAGGACTAGCGGGGGTTAAAGAGACCCAGTACTTC.

The chain has TRBV14 and TRBJ2-5; D uncertain. This CDR3 is 15 amino acids long. V was cut by 3 bases and J by 10 bases, with 21 bases left in between. CDR1 and CDR2 from the germline V gene are SGHDN and FVKESK. For the CDR3, the DNA is TGTGCCAGCAGCCACACGCAAGTATTCTTCACTAACCAGTACTTC. It translates to CASSHTQVFFTNQYF.

CDR3 loop: CASSPNRGQRTSGRAHEQYF. In nucleotides, the CDR3 is TGTGCCAGTAGTCCTAACAGGGGGCAAAGGACTAGCGGGAGGGCCCACGAGCAGTACTTC. The chain has TRBV19 and TRBJ2-7; TRBD2 aligns across 15 bases. The CDR3 has 20 amino acids. V lost 5 bases to trimming and J lost 5 bases; unmatched junction nucleotides: 19. The germline V gene has CDR1 LNHDA and CDR2 SQIVND (reference sequence). The whole variable domain, remainder taken from reference TRBV19 and TRBJ2-7, is DGGITQSPKYLFRKEGQNVTLSCEQNLNHDAMYWYRQDPGQGLRLIYYSQIVNDFQKGDIAEGYSVSREKKESFPLTVTSAQKNPTAFYLCASSPNRGQRTSGRAHEQYFGPGTRLTVT.